The present T cell receptor (beta chain) was sequenced within a study of T cells in Graves' hyperthyroidism and ophthalmopathy. TCR beta CDR3 sequences were amplified from RNA transcripts. Initially, a first-round RT-PCR of the TCR CDR3 employed the HTBI primer set. TCRdb re-derived calls from the multiplex PCR reads in MiXCR, one entry per CDR3 protein. The table has some 570,000 distinct CDR3 sequences, 13% to 15% seen once. Germline lookup yields CDR1 LGHNA and CDR2 YNFKEQ. With V trimmed by 9 bases and J by 6 bases, 10 bases remained unmatched. The CDR3 consists of 14 residues. Sequenced: blood. The chain joins TRBV4-2 to TRBJ2-2, with 7 bases aligning to TRBD2. The TCR sequence derives from a woman under 30 with Graves' ophthalmopathy. The DNA for the CDR3 is TGTGCCAGTCGGGGACTACCGGGGTCCGGGGAGCTGTTTTTT. Encoded protein: CASRGLPGSGELFF.